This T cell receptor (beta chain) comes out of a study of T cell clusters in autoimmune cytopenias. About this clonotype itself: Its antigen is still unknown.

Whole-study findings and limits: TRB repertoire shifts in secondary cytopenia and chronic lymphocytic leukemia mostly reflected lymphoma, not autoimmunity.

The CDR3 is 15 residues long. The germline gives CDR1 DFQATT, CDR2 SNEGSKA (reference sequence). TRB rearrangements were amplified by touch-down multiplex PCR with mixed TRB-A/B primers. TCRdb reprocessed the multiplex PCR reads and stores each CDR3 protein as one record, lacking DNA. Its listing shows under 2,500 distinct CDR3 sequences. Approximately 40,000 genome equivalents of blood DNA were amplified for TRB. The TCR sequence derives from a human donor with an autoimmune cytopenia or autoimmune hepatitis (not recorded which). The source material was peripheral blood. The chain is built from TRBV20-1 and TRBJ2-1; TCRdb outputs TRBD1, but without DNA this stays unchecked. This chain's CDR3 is CSARRGTGVNNEQFF.